Listed here are 18 T cell receptor beta chains from one sample, sequenced in a study of cytomegalovirus exposure and HLA in healthy donors. Both 60 Vbeta primers and 13 Jbeta primers went into the PCR. Profiling relied on immunoSEQ multiplex PCR, and the TCRdb table lists in-frame clones only, not all of them. The profile shows more than 95,000 clones, around three quarters of them singletons. The sample taken for sequencing was PBMCs. Every receptor here comes from a man younger than 45 in good health and CMV-seropositive.

The chain recombines TRBV6-6 with TRBJ2-5, with D uncertain. Germline V gene data show CDR1 as MNHNY and CDR2 as SVGAGI (reference sequence). Trimming pared 2 bases from V and 2 bases from J, leaving 6 bases between. The CDR3 contains 13 residues. The CDR3 protein is CASSYGRQETQYF. For the CDR3, the DNA is TGTGCCAGCAGTTACGGCAGGCAAGAGACCCAGTACTTC.

This sequence joins TRBV11-3 and TRBJ2-7, with 7 bases aligning to TRBD2. CDR1 is SGHNT, CDR2 YENEEA, per germline. The CDR3 runs to 16 residues. Trimming at V came to 5 bases and at J to 5 bases, leaving 15 bases not matched to a gene. CDR3 nucleotide sequence: TGTGCCAGCAGCGTCGGGACTATGACGGCTGATGACGAGCAGTACTTC. Protein product: CASSVGTMTADDEQYF.

This chain joins TRBV5-6 and TRBJ1-5; D is uncertain. This CDR3 region has 15 residues. V was cut by 3 bases and J by 4 bases, with 14 bases left in between. Germline V lookup: CDR1 SGHDT, CDR2 YYEEEE. The CDR3 coding sequence is TGTGCCAGCAGCTATGGGTGGCGGGGAAATCAGCCCCAGCATTTT. Amino acids: CASSYGWRGNQPQHF.

This chain joins TRBV29-1 and TRBJ2-3; TRBD2 is a possible D gene (6 bases). V was cut by 3 bases and J by 6 bases, with 13 bases left in between. CDR1 is SQVTM and CDR2 is ANQGSEA in the germline V gene. The CDR3 is 13 residues long. Here the CDR3 DNA reads TGCAGCGTTGATGGAGGGGCCGGGGATACGCAGTATTTT. Translation: CSVDGGAGDTQYF.

The CDR3 protein is CASSFRDSAYVYGYTF. CDR3 nucleotides: TGTGCCAGCAGCTTCCGGGACAGCGCCTATGTCTATGGCTACACCTTC. V is TRBV7-9 and J is TRBJ1-2; 7 bases line up with TRBD1. Germline lookup yields CDR1 SEHNR and CDR2 FQNEAQ (reference sequence). CDR3 length: 16 residues. Trimming cost V 3 bases and J 4 bases; bases outside gene matches: 11.

The V and J genes are TRBV15 and TRBJ2-3, with 8 bases that match TRBD2. CDR1 is LNHNV and CDR2 is YYDKDF in the germline V gene (reference sequence). The junction had 9 bases not matched to a gene; V was cut back by 1 base and J by 6 bases. This CDR3 region has 16 residues. The CDR3 DNA reads as TGTGCCACCAGCAGAGCAAGCCGGGGGGGCCAGGATACGCAGTATTTT. Its translation is CATSRASRGGQDTQYF.

The rearrangement links TRBV9 to TRBJ1-1; no firm D call. CDR3 length: 14 amino acids. With 4 bases removed from V and 7 bases from J, the gap between germline ends came to 17 bases. Germline V gene sequence: CDR1 SGDLS, CDR2 YYNGEE. The CDR3 DNA follows: TGTGCCAGCAGCAAAAGGGCCGCCGGGGATGAAGCTTTCTTT. Residues: CASSKRAAGDEAFF. Filled out from reference TRBV9 and TRBJ1-1, the complete variable domain reads DSGVTQTPKHLITATGQRVTLRCSPRSGDLSVYWYQQSLDQGLQFLIQYYNGEERAKGNILERFSAQQFPDLHSELNLSSLELGDSALYFCASSKRAAGDEAFFGQGTRLTVV.

This rearrangement joins TRBV25-1 to TRBJ1-2; the D gene is possibly TRBD1 (5 bases). Between the trimmed V and J ends, which lost 5 bases and 8 bases, there was a span of 12 bases. CDR3 length: 12 amino acids. CDR1 is MGHDK and CDR2 is SYGVNS in the germline V gene. CDR3 amino acids: CASSSQGLGYTF. In DNA, the CDR3 is TGTGCCAGCAGTTCTCAGGGACTGGGCTACACCTTC.

The rearrangement joins TRBV5-1 to TRBJ1-1; possible D gene TRBD1, 5 bases. The CDR3 has 18 amino acids. From germline, CDR1 is SGHRS and CDR2 YFSETQ. The V end was cut by 3 bases, the J end by 6 bases, with 27 bases between. The CDR3 coding sequence is TGCGCCAGCAGCTCCGCCAGGGAACAGTGGGCTGCGAGCGCTGAAGCTTTCTTT. Translating it yields CASSSAREQWAASAEAFF.

V is TRBV19 and J is TRBJ2-2; 10 bases agree with TRBD1. Germline V gene sequence: CDR1 LNHDA, CDR2 SQIVND (reference sequence). The CDR3 is 16 residues long. V lost 6 bases, J lost 6 bases, and 10 bases stayed unmatched. CDR3 loop: CASRPRGTGASGELFF. The CDR3 DNA reads as TGTGCCAGTAGACCCAGAGGGACAGGGGCCTCCGGGGAGCTGTTTTTT.

The CDR3 sequence: CASSPGANTGELFF. The CDR3 nucleotides read TGTGCCAGCAGCCCAGGGGCTAACACCGGGGAGCTGTTTTTT. The V and J genes are TRBV6-6 and TRBJ2-2; D is possibly TRBD1 (6 bases). Germline V gene data show CDR1 as MNHNY and CDR2 as SVGAGI (reference sequence). The CDR3 has 14 residues. The V end was cut by 6 bases, the J end by 2 bases, with 10 bases between.

The chain combines TRBV28 with TRBJ2-1; D gene ambiguous. Germline V gives CDR1 MDHEN, CDR2 SYDVKM. The V and J ends lost 5 bases and 4 bases respectively, with 18 bases between them. The CDR3 length is 16 residues. The CDR3 protein is CASSPPRLPIYNEQFF. For the CDR3, the DNA is TGTGCCAGCAGTCCCCCCCGGTTACCTATTTACAATGAGCAGTTCTTC.

The V and J genes are TRBV15 and TRBJ1-2; D gene unclear. V was pared by 0 bases and J by 0 bases, with 8 bases between. Per germline, CDR1 LNHNV and CDR2 YYDKDF (reference sequence). The CDR3 extends over 15 amino acids. This CDR3 is CATSRESRSNYGYTF. The CDR3, as DNA: TGTGCCACCAGCAGAGAAAGCCGATCTAACTATGGCTACACCTTC.

This chain uses TRBV6-4 with TRBJ2-7, with TRBD2 identical over 9 bases. V was clipped by 2 bases and J by 1 base; unmatched bases: 12. Germline V gene lookup returns CDR1 MRHNA and CDR2 SNTAGT. CDR3 size: 18 residues. CDR3 loop: CASSDGASGVPLSYEQYF. For the CDR3, the DNA is TGTGCCAGCAGTGACGGGGCTAGCGGGGTGCCCTTATCCTACGAGCAGTACTTC.

On this clone itself: Other nucleotide sequences in the sample specify the same CDR3. This chain uses TRBV9 with TRBJ2-7; D is perhaps TRBD1 (6 bases). Germline V CDR1 and CDR2: SGDLS, YYNGEE. CDR3 length equals 13 residues. The V and J ends lost 2 bases and 1 base respectively, with 7 bases between them. CDR3 sequence (DNA): TGTGCCAGCAGCGTGGGACAATCCTACGAGCAGTACTTC. It translates to CASSVGQSYEQYF.

In DNA form, the CDR3 reads TGTGCCAGCAGTTTTCGTTGGGCAGGGGGCTCGTTGAACACTGAAGCTTTCTTT. Translated, it gives CASSFRWAGGSLNTEAFF. The chain combines TRBV27 with TRBJ1-1; 8 nucleotides match TRBD1. J gave up 0 bases and V 3 bases, and 12 bases lay outside the gene matches. This CDR3 comprises 18 residues. The germline V gene encodes CDR1 MNHEY and CDR2 SMNVEV (reference sequence).

This chain connects TRBV2 to TRBJ2-3; 14 bases map to TRBD2. The CDR3 runs 17 residues. Germline V gene lookup returns CDR1 SNHLY and CDR2 FYNNEI. With V trimmed by 2 bases and J by 2 bases, 3 bases remained unmatched. The CDR3: CASSEKGLAGVTDTQYF. CDR3 in DNA: TGTGCCAGCAGTGAAAAGGGACTAGCGGGGGTCACAGATACGCAGTATTTT.

The table lists this clone with a few counts. The rearrangement links TRBV15 to TRBJ1-2; tentative D call: TRBD1 (6 bases). V lost 0 bases and J 1 base, leaving 18 bases between the germline ends. The germline gives CDR1 LNHNV, CDR2 YYDKDF (reference sequence). CDR3 length: 18 residues. This CDR3 is CATSRDRGGAFLNYGYTF. CDR3 coding DNA: TGTGCCACCAGCAGAGATCGGGGGGGGGCTTTCCTTAACTATGGCTACACCTTC.